This entry describes one T cell receptor (beta chain). Its specificity is unknown. This sample was included in a study of T cells in Graves' hyperthyroidism and ophthalmopathy. Study-wide results and limits: Most thyroid clonotypes with frequency above 0.001 were detected in blood.

The CDR3 extends over 15 amino acids. The V gene's germline CDR1 is MNHNS and CDR2 SASEGT. The V and J ends lost 6 bases and 5 bases, in that order; junction bases with no gene match: 8. The CDR3 regions of TCR beta were amplified from RNA transcripts. During a first-round RT-PCR of the TCR CDR3, the HTBI primer set was used. One entry per CDR3 protein results from TCRdb running MiXCR on the multiplex PCR reads. Altogether nearly 600,000 distinct CDR3 sequences are present, about 14% being singletons, with the ten largest covering around 5.4%. Sequencing input: blood. The rearrangement uses TRBV6-1 and TRBJ1-5; TRBD1 aligns across 9 bases. The TCR was taken from a woman under 40 with Graves' hyperthyroidism that later progressed to Graves' ophthalmopathy. The CDR3 loop reads CASSPGQGKYQPQHF. In nucleotides, the CDR3 is TGTGCCAGCAGCCCAGGACAGGGGAAATATCAGCCCCAGCATTTT.